This T cell receptor (beta chain) was retrieved from a study of blood T cell repertoires in COVID-19. Study-wide context: Samples of COVID-19 (acute and convalescent) were obtained from the United States, Italy and Spain. The analysed material was cDNA or gDNA that came from T cells, B-cell-depleted T cells, or PBMCs.

The authors' processing: Scientists estimated how many nucleated cells there were by amplifying reference gene primers. TCRdb keeps only in-frame clones here, not all; method: immunoSEQ multiplex PCR. The D gene and trimming were derived from the DNA, and the V and J assignments and clone size from that table. The sample carries approximately 270,000 clones, around nine tenths recorded once. This clone has a handful of counts. At one boundary the junction diverges from the germline segment, which might be a read error. The CDR3 sequence is 12 residues long. CDR1 is LGHDT, CDR2 YNNKEL, per germline (reference sequence).

The sequencing input was peripheral blood. The clonotype was recovered from a man aged 35 to 55 with active or convalescent COVID-19. The J gene is TRBJ2-7, the V gene TRBV3-1 (or the pseudogene TRBV3-2), with D unclear. This CDR3 reads CASSQSTGPKNF. The CDR3 DNA is TGTGCCAGCAGCCAATCCACTGGGCCTAAGAACTTC.